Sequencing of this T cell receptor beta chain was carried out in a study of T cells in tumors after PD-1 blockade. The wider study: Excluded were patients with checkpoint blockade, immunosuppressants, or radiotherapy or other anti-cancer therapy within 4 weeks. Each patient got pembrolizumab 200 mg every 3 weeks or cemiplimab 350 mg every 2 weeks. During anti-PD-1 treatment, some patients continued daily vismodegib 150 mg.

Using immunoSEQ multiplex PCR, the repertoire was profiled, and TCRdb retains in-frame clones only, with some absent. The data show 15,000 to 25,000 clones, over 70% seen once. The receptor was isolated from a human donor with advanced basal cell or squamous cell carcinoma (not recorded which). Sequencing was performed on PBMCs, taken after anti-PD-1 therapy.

CDR3 bases: TGTGCCAGCTCACCGTCGGGGAACACTGAAGCTTTCTTT. Translating gives CASSPSGNTEAFF. The chain employs TRBV18 and TRBJ1-1, with D unclear. This CDR3 has 13 residues. V lost 3 bases and J 1 base, leaving 6 bases between the germline ends. CDR1 is KGHSH, CDR2 LQKENI, per germline.